One and the same sample provided the 28 T cell receptor beta chains below, sequenced in a study of beta chain features in type 1 diabetes. Expressed TCRB transcripts were sequenced, since all the RNA that had been isolated was reverse transcribed. This table comes from immunoSEQ multiplex PCR, and its TCRdb copy is limited to in-frame clones, with some not included. The sample contains around 240,000 clones, around 65% of which appear only once. Sample: naive CD4+ T cells from blood. The source of these receptors is a man younger than 40 in good health.

J is TRBJ2-3 and V is TRBV29-1, with D unresolved. CDR1 is SQVTM, CDR2 ANQGSEA, per germline. The germline V and J ends were trimmed by 7 bases and 2 bases, with 10 bases remaining between them. CDR3 length: 12 amino acids. The CDR3 coding sequence is TGCAGCGGTGGCAGCTTCACAGATACGCAGTATTTT. The encoded protein is CSGGSFTDTQYF.

V usage is TRBV14 and J usage is TRBJ1-1, with D unclear. V lost 4 bases to trimming and J lost 4 bases, with 10 bases between them. Germline V gives CDR1 SGHDN, CDR2 FVKESK. This CDR3 has 13 amino acids. This chain's CDR3 is CASSPSRATEAFF. The CDR3 nucleotides read TGTGCCAGCAGCCCCTCAAGGGCCACTGAAGCTTTCTTT.

This sequence joins TRBV29-1 and TRBJ1-2; a weak D match, TRBD1 (6 bases). This CDR3 contains 12 residues. The germline V gene encodes CDR1 SQVTM and CDR2 ANQGSEA. V lost 5 bases, J lost 1 base, and 8 bases lay in between. CDR3: CSVPQGNYGYTF. CDR3 sequence (DNA): TGCAGCGTTCCACAGGGTAACTATGGCTACACCTTC.

The chain has TRBV30 and TRBJ1-1; D is uncertain. Germline V gene sequence: CDR1 GTSNPN, CDR2 SVGIG (reference sequence). The CDR3 is 13 residues long. Trimming shortened V by 2 bases and J by 5 bases, and 12 bases separated the two germline ends. CDR3 in amino acids: CAWSLERGTEAFF. In nucleotides, the CDR3 is TGTGCCTGGAGTCTAGAGCGAGGGACTGAAGCTTTCTTT.

This clone was observed a single time. This chain uses TRBV30 with TRBJ2-5; unclear D gene. The V gene's germline CDR1 is GTSNPN and CDR2 SVGIG (reference sequence). V was clipped by 2 bases and J by 3 bases, with 4 bases between them. The CDR3 runs to 11 residues. As DNA, the CDR3 is TGTGCCTGGAGTTTAGAAGAGACCCAGTACTTC. Amino acids: CAWSLEETQYF.

This clone appeared a few times. The chain carries TRBV5-6 and TRBJ2-7, with 7 bases aligning to TRBD1. Germline V lookup: CDR1 SGHDT, CDR2 YYEEEE. The J segment lost 6 bases and the V segment lost 0 bases, leaving 6 bases of the junction unmatched. The CDR3 has 14 residues. CDR3 bases: TGTGCCAGCAGCTTGGGACAGGGTATTTCCGAGCAGTACTTC. It is translated as CASSLGQGISEQYF.

Concerning this clone: This specimen includes other DNA sequences encoding the same CDR3. The chain employs TRBV29-1 and TRBJ1-1; D remains unclear. The V and J ends lost 6 bases and 0 bases respectively, with 8 bases between them. This CDR3 comprises 12 residues. Germline V gene data show CDR1 as SQVTM and CDR2 as ANQGSEA. CDR3 sequence reads: CSVKGMNTEAFF. CDR3 DNA: TGCAGCGTCAAGGGCATGAACACTGAAGCTTTCTTT.

The chain couples TRBV30 to TRBJ1-1; 9 bases agree with TRBD1. Trimming took 3 bases from V and 1 from J; bases not matched to a gene: 3. Germline values: CDR1 GTSNPN, CDR2 SVGIG (reference sequence). The CDR3 is 14 residues long. The CDR3 coding sequence is TGTGCCTGGAGAGGACAGGGGAAGAACACTGAAGCTTTCTTT. It translates to CAWRGQGKNTEAFF.

This CDR3 reads CASSLGDLRGRETQYF. For the CDR3, the DNA is TGTGCCAGCAGCTTAGGCGATTTGCGGGGTAGGGAGACCCAGTACTTC. The gene calls are TRBV7-6 and TRBJ2-5, with D perhaps TRBD2 (6 bases). Germline values: CDR1 SGHVS, CDR2 FNYEAQ. The CDR3 runs to 16 residues. V shed 1 base and J shed 5 bases, with 17 bases lying between them.

The chain is built from TRBV27 and TRBJ1-1, with unresolved D. Trimming took 6 bases from V and 0 from J, leaving 11 bases between them. CDR3 length: 14 residues. The germline V gene has CDR1 MNHEY and CDR2 SMNVEV (reference sequence). The CDR3 region is CASRRAYMNTEAFF. DNA for the CDR3: TGTGCCAGCAGGAGAGCCTACATGAACACTGAAGCTTTCTTT.

V usage is TRBV9 and J usage is TRBJ2-1; 10 positions agree with TRBD1. This CDR3 is 16 amino acids long. V dropped 4 bases and J dropped 6; count of bases not matched to a gene: 10. Germline V gene sequence: CDR1 SGDLS, CDR2 YYNGEE. The CDR3 nucleotides are TGTGCCAGCAGCCCCTCCGGGACAGGGGTGGGCAATGAGCAGTTCTTC. Its protein is CASSPSGTGVGNEQFF.

J is TRBJ1-1 and V is TRBV7-2, with D hard to call. Germline assignment: CDR1 SGHTA and CDR2 FQGNSA. Trimming took off 5 bases at V and 3 bases at J, with 13 bases between the two ends. This CDR3 has 14 residues. The CDR3 DNA sequence: TGTGCCAGCAGCCAAGAGGCCGGGGACACTGAAGCTTTCTTT. The encoded protein is CASSQEAGDTEAFF.

This clone was counted a few times. This chain connects TRBV19 to TRBJ2-3, with no clear D. This CDR3 is 14 amino acids long. Germline CDR1 is LNHDA and CDR2 is SQIVND (reference sequence). V lost 5 bases to trimming and J lost 3 bases, with 12 bases between them. CDR3 nucleotides: TGTGCCAGTAGTGTGACCGTAGTAACAGATACGCAGTATTTT. It specifies CASSVTVVTDTQYF.

This clone has a handful of counts. The gene calls are TRBV15 and TRBJ2-3, with D perhaps TRBD2 (6 bases). The V end was cut by 0 bases, the J end by 3 bases, with 10 bases between. This CDR3 comprises 15 residues. Germline V lookup: CDR1 LNHNV, CDR2 YYDKDF (reference sequence). CDR3 sequence: CATSRDSEGTDTQYF. In DNA, the CDR3 is TGTGCCACCAGCAGAGATTCGGAGGGAACAGATACGCAGTATTTT.

The chain employs TRBV20-1 and TRBJ2-5; no firm D call. The V and J ends lost 5 bases and 7 bases respectively, with 11 bases between them. Germline V lookup: CDR1 DFQATT, CDR2 SNEGSKA (reference sequence). This CDR3 comprises 11 residues. CDR3 DNA sequence: TGCAGTGCTTTTAGGACCGGGACCCAGTACTTC. This gives the protein CSAFRTGTQYF.

The V call is TRBV9, the J call TRBJ2-5; no definite D call. CDR3 length equals 16 residues. The V end lost 4 bases, the J end lost 4 bases, and 20 bases lay between the germline ends. Looked up from germline, CDR1 is SGDLS and CDR2 is YYNGEE. CDR3 loop: CASSSQTTSPRETQYF. The CDR3 coding sequence is TGTGCCAGCAGCTCCCAAACGACTTCCCCAAGAGAGACCCAGTACTTC.

The chain employs TRBV30 and TRBJ1-6; a possible D gene is TRBD1 (5 bases). Per the germline V gene, CDR1 is GTSNPN and CDR2 is SVGIG (reference sequence). The CDR3 is made up of 13 amino acids. V gave up 7 bases and J gave up 10 bases, with 17 bases separating them. The CDR3 reads CAFGEASGSPLHF. The DNA of the CDR3 is TGTGCCTTTGGCGAGGCTTCAGGGTCACCCCTCCACTTT.

This chain uses TRBV29-1 with TRBJ2-1, with 13 bases fitting TRBD2. The CDR3 runs to 15 residues. Germline values: CDR1 SQVTM, CDR2 ANQGSEA. After removal of 7 bases from V and 10 bases from J, the junction contained 13 bases not matched to a gene. The CDR3 sequence is CSAPPPGLAGAEQFF. DNA for the CDR3: TGCAGCGCCCCCCCACCAGGACTAGCGGGAGCGGAGCAGTTCTTC.

The gene calls are TRBV2 and TRBJ2-3; D remains unclear. V was shortened by 0 bases and J by 1 base, with 11 bases between the two germline ends. Per germline, CDR1 SNHLY and CDR2 FYNNEI. CDR3 length: 16 amino acids. The CDR3 bases are TGTGCCAGCAGTGAAGCCAAGGCCTGGGGCACAGATACGCAGTATTTT. It codes for CASSEAKAWGTDTQYF.

This clone has a handful of counts. This chain joins TRBV13 and TRBJ1-4; D remains unclear. V shed 5 bases and J shed 16 bases, with 8 bases lying between them. CDR3 length equals 9 residues. Germline CDR1 is PRHDT and CDR2 is FYEKMQ (reference sequence). The CDR3 spells CASSPSRFF. CDR3 nucleotide sequence: TGTGCCAGCAGCCCCTCTAGGTTTTTT. Filled out from reference TRBV13 and TRBJ1-4, the complete variable domain reads AAGVIQSPRHLIKEKRETATLKCYPIPRHDTVYWYQQGPGQDPQFLISFYEKMQSDKGSIPDRFSAQQFSDYHSELNMSSLELGDSALYFCASSPSRFFGSGTQLSVL.

The rearrangement uses TRBV27 and TRBJ2-5; possible D gene TRBD2, 5 bases. Germline V gene data show CDR1 as MNHEY and CDR2 as SMNVEV (reference sequence). With 8 bases removed from V and 5 bases from J, the gap between germline ends came to 18 bases. CDR3 length equals 14 residues. The CDR3: CASGQRAVSETQYF. CDR3 coding DNA: TGTGCCAGCGGCCAGAGGGCGGTCAGCGAGACCCAGTACTTC.

V gene TRBV11-3 combines with J gene TRBJ2-2; TRBD1 agrees at 7 bases. Germline lookup yields CDR1 SGHNT and CDR2 YENEEA. J gave up 5 bases and V 5 bases, and 5 bases lay outside the gene matches. The CDR3 runs 14 residues. CDR3 sequence reads: CASSATGQTGELFF. DNA for the CDR3: TGTGCCAGCAGCGCGACAGGGCAAACCGGGGAGCTGTTTTTT. The full variable domain, rest sourced from reference TRBV11-3 and TRBJ2-2, is EAGVVQSPRYKIIEKKQPVAFWCNPISGHNTLYWYLQNLGQGPELLIRYENEEAVDDSQLPKDRFSAERLKGVDSTLKIQPAELGDSAVYLCASSATGQTGELFFGEGSRLTVL.

This chain joins TRBV4-3 and TRBJ2-1, with TRBD2 identical over 12 bases. V was clipped by 4 bases and J by 2 bases; unmatched bases: 6. The CDR3 totals 17 residues. Germline CDR1 LGHNA, CDR2 YSLEER. In nucleotides, the CDR3 is TGCGCCAGCAGCCGAGACCTAGCGGGAGGGGCCTACAATGAGCAGTTCTTC. It specifies CASSRDLAGGAYNEQFF.

The chain recombines TRBV11-2 with TRBJ2-5; D might be TRBD2 (6 bases). The ends were cut back, 5 bases at V and 1 base at J, with 8 bases in the middle. Germline V gene data show CDR1 as SGHAT and CDR2 as FQNNGV. This CDR3 comprises 13 residues. CDR3 amino acids: CASSRAGQETQYF. CDR3 sequence (DNA): TGTGCCAGCAGCCGAGCGGGCCAAGAGACCCAGTACTTC.

The chain joins TRBV2 to TRBJ2-7, with D possibly TRBD2 on 6 matching bases. V was shortened by 3 bases and J by 6 bases, with 15 bases between the two germline ends. Germline V gene sequence: CDR1 SNHLY, CDR2 FYNNEI. The CDR3 is 14 residues long. CDR3 coding DNA: TGTGCCAGCAGTGAGATATTGGGCGGGGCCGAGCAGTACTTC. Translated, it gives CASSEILGGAEQYF.

V and J are TRBV7-7 and TRBJ2-5, with D maybe TRBD2 (6 bases). The CDR3 runs 13 residues. Looked up from germline, CDR1 is SSHAT and CDR2 is FNYEAQ (reference sequence). Trimming pared 4 bases from V and 4 bases from J, leaving 10 bases between. The CDR3: CASSWTTRETQYF. In DNA, the CDR3 is TGTGCCAGCAGCTGGACGACTAGAGAGACCCAGTACTTC.

The rearrangement uses TRBV29-1 and TRBJ2-5, with 7 bases lining up with TRBD1. V shed 4 bases and J 1 base; nucleotides not matched to a gene: 3. From germline, CDR1 is SQVTM and CDR2 ANQGSEA. The CDR3 sequence is 13 residues long. The DNA for the CDR3 is TGCAGCGTTGTGAGGACAGGCCAAGAGACCCAGTACTTC. It translates to CSVVRTGQETQYF.

This clone was seen a few times. The CDR3: CSVYPGQGRNEQYF. In DNA form, the CDR3 reads TGCAGCGTCTATCCGGGACAGGGGAGGAACGAGCAGTACTTC. This rearrangement joins TRBV29-1 to TRBJ2-5; 10 bases fit TRBD1. The assigned J gene may be wrong: the sequence end matches TRBJ2-7 better. The germline CDR1 and CDR2 sequences are SQVTM and ANQGSEA. The CDR3 has 14 amino acids.